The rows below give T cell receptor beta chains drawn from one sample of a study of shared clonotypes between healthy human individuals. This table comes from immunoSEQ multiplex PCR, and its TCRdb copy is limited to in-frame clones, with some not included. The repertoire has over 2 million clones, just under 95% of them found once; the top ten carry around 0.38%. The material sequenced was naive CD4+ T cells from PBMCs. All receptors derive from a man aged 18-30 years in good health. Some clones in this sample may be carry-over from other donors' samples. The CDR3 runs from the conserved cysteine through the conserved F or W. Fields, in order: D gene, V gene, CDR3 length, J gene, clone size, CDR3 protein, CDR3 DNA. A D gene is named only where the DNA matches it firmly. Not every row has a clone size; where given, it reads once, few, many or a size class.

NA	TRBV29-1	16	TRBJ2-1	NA	CSVRTLAEGIHNEQFF	TGCAGCGTTCGGACCTTAGCGGAGGGAATCCACAATGAGCAGTTCTTC
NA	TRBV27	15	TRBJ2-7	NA	CASSLLSSEPGEQYF	TGTGCCAGCAGTTTACTGTCCTCTGAACCGGGCGAGCAGTACTTC
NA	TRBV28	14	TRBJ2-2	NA	CASTPLVETGELFF	TGTGCCAGCACCCCCTTGGTCGAGACCGGGGAGCTGTTTTTT
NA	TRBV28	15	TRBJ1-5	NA	CASGIRGSSNQPQHF	TGTGCCAGCGGGATCAGAGGGTCCAGCAATCAGCCCCAGCATTTT
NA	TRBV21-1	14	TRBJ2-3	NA	CASSHREFTDTQYF	TGTGCCAGCAGCCACAGGGAATTCACAGATACGCAGTATTTT
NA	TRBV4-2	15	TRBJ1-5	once	CASSQGPGSGQPQHF	TGTGCCAGCAGCCAAGGTCCTGGGTCCGGTCAGCCCCAGCATTTT
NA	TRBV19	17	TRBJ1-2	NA	CASRWTGWERANYGYTF	TGTGCCAGTAGATGGACCGGCTGGGAGCGAGCTAACTATGGCTACACCTTC
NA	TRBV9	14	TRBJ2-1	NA	CASSTSGLNNEQFF	TGTGCCAGCAGCACGTCGGGCCTCAACAATGAGCAGTTCTTC
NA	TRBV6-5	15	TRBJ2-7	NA	CASSRTSGSSYEQYF	TGTGCCAGCAGCCGTACCTCCGGAAGCTCCTACGAGCAGTACTTC
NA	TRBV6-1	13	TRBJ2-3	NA	CASITTLPDTQYF	TGTGCCAGCATCACGACTTTACCAGATACGCAGTATTTT
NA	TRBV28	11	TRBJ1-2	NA	CASSSSYGYTF	TGTGCCAGCAGTTCGTCTTATGGCTACACCTTC
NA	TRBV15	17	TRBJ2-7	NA	CATSSPWAAGQTYEQYF	TGTGCCACCAGCAGCCCTTGGGCAGCGGGTCAGACCTACGAGCAGTACTTC
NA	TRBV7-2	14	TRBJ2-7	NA	CASSPRQRHYEQYF	TGTGCCAGCAGCCCGCGGCAGAGACACTACGAGCAGTACTTC
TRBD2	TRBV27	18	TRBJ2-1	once	CASSQRGSGAFYYNEQFF	TGTGCCAGCAGTCAACGGGGGAGCGGGGCCTTCTACTACAATGAGCAGTTCTTC
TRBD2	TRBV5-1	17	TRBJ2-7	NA	CASSLGLAGAITYEQYF	TGCGCCAGCAGCTTGGGACTAGCGGGAGCGATAACCTACGAGCAGTACTTC
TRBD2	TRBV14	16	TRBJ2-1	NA	CASSQTSGAYYNEQFF	TGTGCCAGCAGCCAAACTAGCGGGGCATACTACAATGAGCAGTTCTTC
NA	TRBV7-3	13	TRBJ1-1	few	CASSLQVDTEAFF	TGTGCCAGCAGCTTACAGGTCGACACTGAAGCTTTCTTT
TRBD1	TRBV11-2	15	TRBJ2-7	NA	CASSFGDRARHEQYF	TGTGCCAGCAGCTTCGGGGACAGGGCAAGACACGAGCAGTACTTC
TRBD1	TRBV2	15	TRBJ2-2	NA	CASRGQGASTGELFF	TGTGCCAGCAGGGGGCAGGGGGCAAGCACCGGGGAGCTGTTTTTT
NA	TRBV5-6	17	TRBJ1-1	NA	CASSPNWNLGAGSEAFF	TGTGCCAGCAGCCCGAACTGGAACCTCGGGGCCGGGTCTGAAGCTTTCTTT
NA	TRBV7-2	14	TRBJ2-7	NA	CASSPPSRADEQYF	TGTGCCAGCAGCCCCCCCAGCAGGGCGGACGAGCAGTACTTC
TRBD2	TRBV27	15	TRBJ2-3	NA	CASRRLAGVGDTQYF	TGTGCCAGCAGAAGACTAGCGGGAGTGGGGGATACGCAGTATTTT
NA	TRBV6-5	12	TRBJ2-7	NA	CATIGRFYEQYF	TGTGCCACGATAGGGAGGTTTTACGAGCAGTACTTC
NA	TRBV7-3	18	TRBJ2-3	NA	CASSLTWFRGRSTDTQYF	TGTGCCAGCAGCTTAACGTGGTTCAGGGGGAGGTCAACAGATACGCAGTATTTT
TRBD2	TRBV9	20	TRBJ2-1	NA	CASSVSAPGLAGGVYNEQFF	TGTGCCAGCAGCGTTTCGGCCCCGGGACTAGCGGGGGGGGTCTACAATGAGCAGTTCTTC
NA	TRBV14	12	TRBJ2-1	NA	CASSQEGVEQFF	TGTGCCAGCAGCCAAGAAGGGGTCGAGCAGTTCTTC
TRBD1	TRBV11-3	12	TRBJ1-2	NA	CASSLGGQGPTF	TGTGCCAGCAGCTTAGGTGGACAGGGGCCCACCTTC
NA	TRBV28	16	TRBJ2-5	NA	CASSLNTFPSQETQYF	TGTGCCAGCAGCCTAAATACCTTCCCGAGCCAAGAGACCCAGTACTTC
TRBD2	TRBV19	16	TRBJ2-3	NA	CASSPLAGVETDTQYF	TGTGCCAGTAGTCCACTAGCGGGAGTTGAGACAGATACGCAGTATTTT
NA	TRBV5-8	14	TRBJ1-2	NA	CASSLDDQNYGYTF	TGTGCCAGCAGCTTGGATGACCAAAACTATGGCTACACCTTC
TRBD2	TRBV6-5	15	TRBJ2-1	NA	CASRLAGGVYNEQFF	TGTGCCAGCAGACTAGCGGGAGGAGTCTACAATGAGCAGTTCTTC
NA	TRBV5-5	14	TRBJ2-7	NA	CASSLDGRDYEQYF	TGTGCCAGCAGCTTGGATGGGCGGGACTACGAGCAGTACTTC
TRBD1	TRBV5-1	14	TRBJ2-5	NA	CATSKGQYQETQYF	TGCGCCACCTCTAAGGGACAGTATCAAGAGACCCAGTACTTC
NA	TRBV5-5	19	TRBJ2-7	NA	CASSQDHPAVANPRDEQYF	TGTGCCAGCAGCCAAGATCATCCCGCAGTAGCAAACCCGCGGGACGAGCAGTACTTC
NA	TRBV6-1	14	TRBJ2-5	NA	CASSLGFVQETQYF	TGTGCCAGCAGTCTAGGGTTCGTACAAGAGACCCAGTACTTC
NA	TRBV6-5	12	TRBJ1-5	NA	CASSSWDQPQHF	TGTGCCAGCAGTTCATGGGATCAGCCCCAGCATTTT